A selection of T cell receptor beta chains follows, all from one sample in a study of Ad26.COV2.S vaccination and SARS-CoV-2 variants. Libraries were prepared by immunoSEQ multiplex PCR; TCRdb keeps only in-frame clonotypes and omits some of them. The table records over 400,000 clones, about 92% of them present only once. The input for sequencing was peripheral blood, taken in a trial of Ad26.COV2.S vaccine versus placebo. The source is a person between 18 and 60 years old who received the Ad26.COV2.S COVID-19 vaccine or a placebo. CDR3s include the opening cysteine and the closing phenylalanine or tryptophan.

TRBJ2-5	TRBV28	CASSGRTGRGYGETQYF
TRBJ2-2	TRBV5-1	CASRDPANTGELFF
TRBJ2-1	TRBV2	CASSENLRTSKDEQFF
TRBJ2-1	TRBV11-3	CASSLESASGSSYNEQFF
TRBJ2-2	TRBV6-2/TRBV6-3	CASSYKAAGELFF
TRBJ2-7	TRBV29-1	CSALTTGGYPYEQYF
TRBJ2-2	TRBV9	CASSVGTVGGELFF
TRBJ2-5	TRBV6-5	CASSSWDSQETQYF
TRBJ1-1	TRBV7-2	CASSLRRTGGAEAFF
TRBJ1-1	TRBV19	CASTIWGRDTEAFF
TRBJ2-1	TRBV6-5	CASSLAGGLYNEQFF
TRBJ2-2	TRBV10-3	CAISVRESAGELFF
TRBJ2-1	TRBV3-1/TRBV3-2	CASSQETAINEQFF